This TCR beta chain appears in the sequencing data of a study of T-cell memory formation after mild COVID-19. Overall study: In these data, TCR clusters were largely donor specific. Study observations and caveats: Pre-infection memory showed some responding clones, and this suggested that cross-reactive memory joined.

This clonotype came up a few times. Its antigen is unknown. V lost 4 bases, J lost 1 base, and 3 bases stayed unmatched. This CDR3 comprises 14 residues. TCRdb redid the calling of the 5' RACE reads with MiXCR, one entry per CDR3 protein. The sample gives around 130,000 distinct CDR3 sequences, approximately 15% of which show up once; around 14% is in the top ten. The genes are TRBV12-3 or TRBV12-4 and TRBJ2-5; TRBD1 aligns across 7 bases. The origin of this receptor is an adult woman who had mild COVID-19 (a few samples of this study predate the infection). Cell type and time point are not known. Material: PBMCs or a T cell subset sorted from them (not recorded which). The CDR3 sequence: CASSYGQAQETQYF. For the CDR3, the DNA is TGTGCCAGCAGTTACGGACAGGCCCAAGAGACCCAGTACTTC.